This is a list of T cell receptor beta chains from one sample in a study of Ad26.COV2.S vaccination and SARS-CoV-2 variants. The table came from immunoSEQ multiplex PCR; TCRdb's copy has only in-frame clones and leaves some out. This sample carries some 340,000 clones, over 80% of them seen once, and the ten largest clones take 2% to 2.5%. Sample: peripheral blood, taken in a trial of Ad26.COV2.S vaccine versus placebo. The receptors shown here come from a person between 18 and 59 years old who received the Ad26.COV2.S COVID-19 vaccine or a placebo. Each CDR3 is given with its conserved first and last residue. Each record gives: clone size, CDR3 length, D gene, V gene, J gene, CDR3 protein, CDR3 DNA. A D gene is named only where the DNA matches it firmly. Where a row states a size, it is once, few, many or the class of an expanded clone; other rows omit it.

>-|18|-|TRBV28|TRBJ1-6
CASSHTREGSSYNSPLHF
TGTGCCAGCAGTCATACAAGAGAGGGGAGCTCCTATAATTCACCCCTCCACTTT
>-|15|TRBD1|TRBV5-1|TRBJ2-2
CASSFGQDNTGELFF
TGCGCCAGCAGCTTCGGACAGGACAACACCGGGGAGCTGTTTTTT
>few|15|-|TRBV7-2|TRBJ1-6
CASSLSNGPNSPLHF
TGTGCCAGCAGCCTTAGTAATGGCCCCAATTCACCCCTCCACTTT
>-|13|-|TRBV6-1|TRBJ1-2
CASSERDFYGYTF
TGTGCCAGCAGTGAACGGGATTTCTATGGCTACACCTTC
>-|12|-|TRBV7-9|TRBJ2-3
CASSPMTDTQYF
TGTGCCAGCAGCCCGATGACAGATACGCAGTATTTT
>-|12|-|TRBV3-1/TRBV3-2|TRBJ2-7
CASSQDPYEQYF
TGTGCCAGCAGCCAAGACCCGTACGAGCAGTACTTC
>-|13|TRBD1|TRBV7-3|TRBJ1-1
CASSGDRNTEAFF
TGTGCCAGCAGCGGGGACAGAAACACTGAAGCTTTCTTT
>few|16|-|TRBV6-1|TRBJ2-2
CASSEALTSYTGELFF
TGTGCCAGCAGTGAAGCCTTGACAAGCTACACCGGGGAGCTGTTTTTT
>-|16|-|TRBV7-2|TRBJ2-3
CASSLGLLRVTDTQYF
TGTGCCAGCAGCCTAGGGTTGTTGCGGGTCACAGATACGCAGTATTTT
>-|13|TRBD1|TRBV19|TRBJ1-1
CASSPGTDFEAFF
TGTGCCAGTAGTCCCGGGACAGACTTTGAAGCTTTCTTT
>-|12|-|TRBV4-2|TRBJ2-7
CASSLNSYEQYF
TGTGCCAGCAGCCTCAACAGCTACGAGCAGTACTTC
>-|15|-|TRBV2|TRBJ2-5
CASSEARAAVETQYF
TGTGCCAGCAGTGAAGCGCGAGCGGCGGTTGAGACCCAGTACTTC